These T cell receptor beta chains were read from a single sample in a study of blood T cells in healthy people across ages. MiXCR was run by TCRdb on the 5' RACE reads, yielding one entry per CDR3 protein. Among approximately 830,000 distinct CDR3 sequences, about 59% were seen once, and the ten largest hold roughly a quarter. Sequencing input: blood. Receptors were obtained from a young man in good health. Each CDR3 is given with its conserved first and last residue. The D gene is left open where the match is weak. Expanded clones are given a class, and other clones once, few, many or no size at all.

TRBV4-3	TRBD1	.	TRBJ2-7	TGCGCCAGCAGTTACGGGACAGGGCTTTCCTACGAGCAGTACTTC	CASSYGTGLSYEQYF
TRBV12-3/TRBV12-4	TRBD1	.	TRBJ1-6	TGTGCCAGCAGTACAAGGACAGGGTTGGGTTCACCCCTCCACTTT	CASSTRTGLGSPLHF
TRBV3-1	.	.	TRBJ2-5	TGTGCCAGCAGCCAAGAGCCTAAGGAGACCCAGTACTTC	CASSQEPKETQYF
TRBV6-5	TRBD1	.	TRBJ1-2	TGTGCCAGCAGTTACTCGCCCTCAGGGGGCTATGGCTACACCTTC	CASSYSPSGGYGYTF
TRBV11-2	TRBD1	few	TRBJ1-2	TGTGCCAGCAGCTCCCTTGGGACAGGCTATGGCTACACCTTC	CASSSLGTGYGYTF
TRBV7-2	TRBD1	.	TRBJ2-4	TGTGCCAGCAGCTTAGTTCAAGGGGGCGGAAACATTCAGTACTTC	CASSLVQGGGNIQYF
TRBV7-6	TRBD2	.	TRBJ2-5	TGTGCCAGCAGCCATAGCGGGGGGTCAGGTGAGACCCAGTACTTC	CASSHSGGSGETQYF
TRBV20-1	.	few	TRBJ2-7	TGCAGTGCCCCCAGGGCAGCCCACGAGCAGTACTTC	CSAPRAAHEQYF
TRBV7-2	TRBD1	.	TRBJ2-6	TGTGCCAGCAGGCTACAGGGGCCCCCCTCAAACGTCCTGACTTTC	CASRLQGPPSNVLTF
TRBV6-1	.	.	TRBJ2-1	TGTGCCAGCAGGCCGGCCTGGGTTTCACACCGGGAATACAATGAGCAGTTCTTC	CASRPAWVSHREYNEQFF
TRBV2	.	.	TRBJ2-2	TGTGCCAGCAGTGTACGGACCCCCGCGAACACCGGGGAGCTGTTTTTT	CASSVRTPANTGELFF
TRBV7-2	TRBD2	.	TRBJ2-1	TGTGCCAGCAGCTTAATGAGCGGGGGGCCCGAGTTAGGAGAGTTCTTC	CASSLMSGGPELGEFF
TRBV4-3	.	.	TRBJ1-2	TGCGCCAGCAGCCAAGATGTATTAGGGGATGATGGCTACACCTTC	CASSQDVLGDDGYTF
TRBV6-5	TRBD2	.	TRBJ2-1	TGTGCCAGCAGGCCATTTGGCGGGGGGCCCTACAATGAGCAGTTCTTC	CASRPFGGGPYNEQFF
TRBV7-2	.	.	TRBJ2-1	TGTGCCAGCAGCACTCATCCTCCGGGGGAGCAGTTCTTC	CASSTHPPGEQFF
TRBV7-2	TRBD1	few	TRBJ2-3	TGTGCCAGCAGCACCGGACAGGGCAATACGCAGTATTTT	CASSTGQGNTQYF
TRBV7-2	TRBD2	few	TRBJ2-5	TGTGCCAGCAGCTTTGTAGCGGGGGGGCCTGGAGAGACCCAGTACTTC	CASSFVAGGPGETQYF
TRBV3-1	.	few	TRBJ1-2	TGTGCCAGCAGCCAAGGTCTATTAGGTGGCTACACCTTC	CASSQGLLGGYTF
TRBV3-1	TRBD2	.	TRBJ2-1	TGTGCCAGCACCTATAGCGGGGGGGTTTACAATGAGCAGTTCTTC	CASTYSGGVYNEQFF
TRBV7-2	.	.	TRBJ1-2	TGTGCCAGCAGCTTTCTTGGACAGCGTCCTAACTATGGCTACACCTTC	CASSFLGQRPNYGYTF
TRBV20-1	TRBD2	.	TRBJ2-5	TGCAGTGCTAGAGTTCCTAGCGGGGGGGCCCGGGAGACCCAGTACTTC	CSARVPSGGARETQYF
TRBV3-1	TRBD2	.	TRBJ2-7	TGTGCCAGCAGCCCCCGGCCGGGAGGACCCTACGAGCAGTACTTC	CASSPRPGGPYEQYF
TRBV29-1	.	.	TRBJ2-3	TGCAGCGCTGGCCCGACTTCTCTTGGGGATACGCAGTATTTT	CSAGPTSLGDTQYF
TRBV15	.	.	TRBJ2-7	TGTGCCACCGGTACCGGGACCTCTTTAGGCGAGCAGTACTTC	CATGTGTSLGEQYF
TRBV3-1	.	.	TRBJ2-2	TGTGCCAGCAGCCCTCGGGCTGGCGGGGAGCTGTTTTTT	CASSPRAGGELFF
TRBV7-2	TRBD2	.	TRBJ2-3	TGTGCCAGCAGCTTAGGGCCCAGCGGGGCCTTCACAGATACGCAGTATTTT	CASSLGPSGAFTDTQYF
TRBV12-3/TRBV12-4	.	few	TRBJ2-3	TGTGCCAGCAGGAGTACCAAGGGTGTTCAGGCAGATACGCAGTATTTT	CASRSTKGVQADTQYF
TRBV7-2	.	.	TRBJ1-2	TGTGCCAGCAGCTTACCGGGCCTCTATGGCTACACCTTC	CASSLPGLYGYTF
TRBV6-6	.	.	TRBJ2-1	TGTGCCAGCCATTTAGACACCTACAATGAGCAGTTCTTC	CASHLDTYNEQFF
TRBV12-3/TRBV12-4	TRBD1	.	TRBJ2-7	TGTGCCAGCAGTCCGGGACAGGGTAGTCACGAGCAGTACTTC	CASSPGQGSHEQYF
TRBV6-5	.	.	TRBJ1-5	TGTGCCAGCAGTTACTCGGCTCTTAGCAATCAGCCCCAGCATTTT	CASSYSALSNQPQHF
TRBV6-6	.	few	TRBJ2-5	TGTGCCAGCAGTTACGTACTGGAGACCCAGTACTTC	CASSYVLETQYF
TRBV27	.	.	TRBJ1-2	TGTGCCAGCAGTGCGGCGGCTAACTATGGCTACACCTTC	CASSAAANYGYTF
TRBV3-1	.	few	TRBJ1-5	TGTGCCAGCAGCCAAGCAGGGTATAGCAATCAGCCCCAGCATTTT	CASSQAGYSNQPQHF
TRBV2	.	many	TRBJ2-4	TGTGCCAGCAGTGAAGGGAAGGGGCTAGCCAAAAACATTCAGTACTTC	CASSEGKGLAKNIQYF
TRBV4-2	.	.	TRBJ2-3	TGTGCCAGCAGCCAAGAGCAAGACCCCCGTCTCATGAATACGCAGTATTTT	CASSQEQDPRLMNTQYF
TRBV2	TRBD1	.	TRBJ2-3	TGTGCCAGCAGTGAAGTAGGACAGGGGGTCCAGTATTTT	CASSEVGQGVQYF
TRBV10-3	.	.	TRBJ2-6	TGTGCCATCAAGGGCAGGGGTAGCTCTGGGGCCAACGTCCTGACTTTC	CAIKGRGSSGANVLTF
TRBV4-3	TRBD2	.	TRBJ2-3	TGCGCCAGCAAGTTGAACGGGGGGGCCTCAGATACGCAGTATTTT	CASKLNGGASDTQYF
TRBV2	.	.	TRBJ2-5	TGTGCCAGCAGTGTTTCAGGGGCCAGGGGAGAGACCCAGTACTTC	CASSVSGARGETQYF
TRBV4-3	.	few	TRBJ1-1	TGCGCCAGCAGCCAGGTGAAGGGGGAGCCGGTTTTCTTT	CASSQVKGEPVFF
TRBV4-3	.	few	TRBJ2-3	TGCGCCAGCAGCCAAGGCTCGCTCGGTGGCACGACAGATACGCAGTATTTT	CASSQGSLGGTTDTQYF